A selection of T cell receptor beta chains follows, all from one sample in a study of monozygotic twins with cystic fibrosis. Only in-frame clones appear in the TCRdb table, and some are missing; sequencing was by immunoSEQ multiplex PCR. The sample yields 30,000 to 35,000 clones, roughly 66% seen once. The specimen sequenced was blood. The receptors shown here come from a girl between 10 and 17 years old with cystic fibrosis. Both conserved end residues are part of each CDR3. The D gene is left open where the match is weak. For some rows the clone size is stated as once, few or many, or as a class when expanded; others skip it.

D | J | length | V | size | CDR3 | DNA
TRBD1 | TRBJ1-3 | 17 | TRBV9 | NA | CASSVEGGSISGNTIYF | TGTGCCAGCAGCGTAGAAGGGGGCTCTATCTCTGGAAACACCATATATTTT
TRBD2 | TRBJ2-2 | 19 | TRBV4-2 | NA | CASSQGTQTSGRRTGELFF | TGTGCCAGCAGCCAAGGAACACAGACTAGCGGGAGAAGAACCGGGGAGCTGTTTTTT
NA | TRBJ2-1 | 13 | TRBV5-4 | NA | CASSLVWDNEQFF | TGTGCCAGCAGCTTGGTCTGGGACAATGAGCAGTTCTTC
NA | TRBJ2-1 | 16 | TRBV10-3 | NA | CAISGKDRDFRNEQFF | TGTGCCATCAGTGGGAAAGACAGGGACTTTAGGAATGAGCAGTTCTTC
NA | TRBJ2-2 | 13 | TRBV30 | NA | CAGNRGGTGELFF | TGTGCCGGGAACAGGGGGGGGACCGGGGAGCTGTTTTTT
NA | TRBJ1-4 | 14 | TRBV19 | NA | CASSVRPEGEKLFF | TGTGCCAGTAGTGTCCGACCTGAGGGTGAAAAACTGTTTTTT
TRBD2 | TRBJ2-5 | 16 | TRBV4-3 | NA | CASSQGDYRGQETQYF | TGCGCCAGCAGCCAAGGGGACTATCGGGGGCAAGAGACCCAGTACTTC
NA | TRBJ1-1 | 13 | TRBV5-6 | NA | CASSRTGNTEAFF | TGTGCCAGCAGCCGAACAGGGAACACTGAAGCTTTCTTT
NA | TRBJ2-7 | 14 | TRBV5-6 | NA | CASSLEYRSYEQYF | TGTGCCAGCAGCTTGGAGTATAGGAGCTACGAGCAGTACTTC
NA | TRBJ2-5 | 14 | TRBV7-6 | NA | CASSSRLTEETQYF | TGTGCCAGCAGCTCCCGACTTACCGAAGAGACCCAGTACTTC
NA | TRBJ2-7 | 15 | TRBV28 | NA | CASSLPAGRAYEQYF | TGTGCCAGCAGTTTACCCGCAGGTCGGGCCTACGAGCAGTACTTC
TRBD2 | TRBJ2-1 | 16 | TRBV2 | NA | CASSVLAGESTNEQFF | TGTGCCAGCAGTGTCTTAGCGGGAGAGTCTACCAATGAGCAGTTCTTC
TRBD1 | TRBJ1-3 | 15 | TRBV5-6 | once | CASSSPRTGGNTIYF | TGTGCCAGCAGCTCCCCAAGGACAGGGGGAAACACCATATATTTT
NA | TRBJ1-1 | 16 | TRBV18 | NA | CASSPGTRNKNTEAFF | TGTGCCAGCTCACCCGGGACACGGAATAAGAACACTGAAGCTTTCTTT
NA | TRBJ2-6 | 13 | TRBV19 | NA | CASSITGANVLTF | TGTGCCAGTAGTATCACTGGGGCCAACGTCCTGACTTTC
TRBD2 | TRBJ2-1 | 15 | TRBV4-1 | NA | CASSQSLAGYNEQFF | TGCGCCAGCAGCCAAAGCTTAGCGGGGTACAATGAGCAGTTCTTC
NA | TRBJ2-2 | 13 | TRBV13 | few | CASSLFNTGELFF | TGTGCCAGCAGCTTATTCAACACCGGGGAGCTGTTTTTT
TRBD2 | TRBJ2-3 | 14 | TRBV6-5 | NA | CASSLGLDTDTQYF | TGTGCCAGCAGTCTCGGACTAGACACAGATACGCAGTATTTT
NA | TRBJ1-2 | 12 | TRBV2 | once | CASSYRGDGYTF | TGTGCCAGCAGCTATAGGGGGGACGGCTACACCTTC
TRBD2 | TRBJ2-3 | 14 | TRBV5-1 | NA | CASKLAGEVDTQYF | TGCGCCAGCAAACTAGCGGGAGAGGTCGATACGCAGTATTTT
TRBD1 | TRBJ2-3 | 15 | TRBV5-6 | NA | CASSENDRGTDTQYF | TGTGCCAGCAGCGAAAACGACAGGGGCACAGATACGCAGTATTTT
NA | TRBJ1-2 | 14 | TRBV7-9 | NA | CASSLGTALYGYTF | TGTGCCAGCAGCCTGGGGACGGCCCTCTATGGCTACACCTTC
TRBD2 | TRBJ2-1 | 17 | TRBV14 | NA | CASSQDLLAGAYNEQFF | TGTGCCAGCAGCCAAGATCTGCTAGCGGGAGCCTACAATGAGCAGTTCTTC
NA | TRBJ1-1 | 15 | TRBV4-2 | few | CASSQDRGGNPEAFF | TGTGCCAGCAGCCAAGATCGGGGAGGGAACCCTGAAGCTTTCTTT
NA | TRBJ2-7 | 15 | TRBV30 | once | CAWANPQTVSYEQYF | TGTGCCTGGGCCAACCCTCAGACGGTTTCCTACGAGCAGTACTTC
NA | TRBJ2-2 | 11 | TRBV10-1 | NA | CASSEGGELFF | TGCGCCAGCAGTGAGGGCGGGGAGCTGTTTTTT
TRBD1 | TRBJ2-7 | 14 | TRBV14 | NA | CASSRWTGGDEQYF | TGTGCCAGCAGCCGATGGACAGGGGGTGACGAGCAGTACTTC
NA | TRBJ2-4 | 12 | TRBV18 | NA | CASSSADNIQYF | TGTGCCAGCTCCTCGGCGGACAACATTCAGTACTTC
TRBD1 | TRBJ2-2 | 13 | TRBV7-2 | NA | CASRRQGTGELFF | TGTGCCAGCCGTCGACAGGGCACCGGGGAGCTGTTTTTT
TRBD1 | TRBJ2-7 | 13 | TRBV6-6 | few | CASSYGTGAEQYF | TGTGCCAGCAGTTACGGGACAGGGGCTGAGCAGTACTTC
NA | TRBJ1-3 | 17 | TRBV4-3 | NA | CASSQEWGYPPGNTIYF | TGCGCCAGCAGCCAAGAGTGGGGGTACCCTCCTGGAAACACCATATATTTT
NA | TRBJ2-7 | 15 | TRBV28 | NA | CASSGGVLGSYEQYF | TGTGCCAGCAGTGGAGGGGTTCTGGGCTCCTACGAGCAGTACTTC
NA | TRBJ1-1 | 13 | TRBV19 | NA | CASSIARGTEAFF | TGTGCCAGTAGTATTGCTCGGGGCACTGAAGCTTTCTTT
NA | TRBJ1-1 | 13 | TRBV27 | few | CASSSRGSTEAFF | TGTGCCAGCAGTTCCAGAGGAAGCACTGAAGCTTTCTTT
TRBD2 | TRBJ2-3 | 16 | TRBV7-2 | NA | CASSFLAGGPTDTQYF | TGTGCCAGCAGCTTCCTAGCGGGAGGGCCCACAGATACGCAGTATTTT
NA | TRBJ2-1 | 15 | TRBV9 | NA | CASSLNPPGYNEQFF | TGTGCCAGCAGCCTAAATCCGCCGGGCTACAATGAGCAGTTCTTC
NA | TRBJ2-1 | 15 | TRBV18 | once | CASSQSGFSYNEQFF | TGTGCCAGCTCACAAAGCGGCTTCTCCTACAATGAGCAGTTCTTC
NA | TRBJ2-1 | 14 | TRBV5-1 | NA | CASSLRASYNEQFF | TGCGCCAGCAGCTTAAGGGCTTCCTACAATGAGCAGTTCTTC
NA | TRBJ1-4 | 13 | TRBV6-6 | NA | CASSYGLNEKLFF | TGTGCCAGCAGTTACGGCCTTAATGAAAAACTGTTTTTT
NA | TRBJ1-1 | 11 | TRBV27 | NA | CASSDGDEAFF | TGTGCCAGCAGCGACGGAGACGAAGCTTTCTTT
NA | TRBJ1-1 | 15 | TRBV18 | NA | CASSGAGKGSTEAFF | TGTGCCAGCTCAGGGGCAGGGAAGGGAAGCACTGAAGCTTTCTTT
TRBD1 | TRBJ1-2 | 15 | TRBV19 | NA | CATASGQGLSYGYTF | TGTGCCACTGCGAGCGGACAGGGTCTAAGCTATGGCTACACCTTC